Below are 10 T cell receptor beta chains sequenced from a single sample in a study of OX40 agonist ivuxolimab in advanced cancers. Measured with immunoSEQ multiplex PCR; TCRdb has only the in-frame clones, and not every one. The top ten clones hold around 45% of a sample with around 13,000 clones, around 84% of them seen once. This specimen was CD4+ or CD8+ T cells sorted from blood, taken in a trial of the OX40 agonist ivuxolimab. The receptors here all came from an adult with an advanced solid tumor such as melanoma, head and neck, liver or kidney cancer.

The chain links TRBV10-1 to TRBJ1-1; tentative D call: TRBD1 (5 bases). Germline values: CDR1 WNHNN, CDR2 SYGVQD (reference sequence). This CDR3 has 14 amino acids. The V and J ends lost 3 bases and 4 bases respectively, with 12 bases between them. CDR3 DNA: TGCGCCAGCAGTGATAACCCCGGGGGCACTGAAGCTTTCTTT. Amino acids: CASSDNPGGTEAFF.

This chain links TRBV2 with TRBJ2-2, with 9 bases aligning to TRBD1. The V and J ends lost 5 bases and 3 bases, in that order; junction bases with no gene match: 10. This CDR3 is built from 17 residues. Germline V lookup: CDR1 SNHLY, CDR2 FYNNEI. DNA of the CDR3: TGTGCCAGCAGTTTCACCGGGACAGGGAGGCACACCGGGGAGCTGTTTTTT. Translating gives CASSFTGTGRHTGELFF.

This clone was recorded once. V usage is TRBV5-1 and J usage is TRBJ1-1, with a weak D call TRBD1 (6 bases). CDR3 length: 14 amino acids. The V and J ends lost 4 bases and 0 bases respectively, with 10 bases between them. Germline assignment: CDR1 SGHRS and CDR2 YFSETQ. The chain's CDR3 is CASSPGHMNTEAFF. The CDR3 DNA is TGCGCCAGCAGCCCGGGACACATGAACACTGAAGCTTTCTTT.

CDR3: CASYSNHTQSRANVLTF. The DNA of the CDR3 is TGTGCCAGCTATTCTAATCACACACAAAGTCGGGCCAACGTCCTGACTTTC. The genes are TRBV5-8 and TRBJ2-6; unclear D gene. From germline, CDR1 is SGHTS and CDR2 YDEGEE. V lost 7 bases, J lost 5 bases, and 22 bases lay in between. The CDR3 runs 17 residues.

The sample holds one count of this clone. The J gene is TRBJ2-1, the V gene TRBV19; D ambiguous. The CDR3 contains 13 residues. The V end was cut by 5 bases, the J end by 6 bases, with 11 bases between. Germline V CDR1 and CDR2: LNHDA, SQIVND (reference sequence). The CDR3 nucleotides read TGTGCCAGTAGTCAGTCCTTTTTCAATGAGCAGTTCTTC. It specifies CASSQSFFNEQFF.

Within the sample, this clone is medium-sized. V gene TRBV19 combines with J gene TRBJ1-5; no definite D call. The CDR3 sequence is 15 residues long. The V end lost 1 base, the J end lost 5 bases, and 12 bases lay between the germline ends. Germline V gene sequence: CDR1 LNHDA, CDR2 SQIVND (reference sequence). In DNA, the CDR3 is TGTGCCAGTAGTATAGGTGGGAGGATTGATCAGCCCCAGCATTTT. It codes for CASSIGGRIDQPQHF.

This clone was recorded only once. The chain is built from TRBV2 and TRBJ2-3; D remains ambiguous. The CDR3 contains 11 residues. Trimming removed 8 bases at V and 6 bases at J, with 9 bases between. Per the germline V gene, CDR1 is SNHLY and CDR2 is FYNNEI. The CDR3 bases are TGTGCCAGCTCGCGGACCGATACGCAGTATTTT. It yields the protein CASSRTDTQYF.

V is TRBV6-1 and J is TRBJ1-4, with 10 bases matching TRBD1. J was trimmed by 3 bases and V by 7 bases; bases with no gene match: 2. Germline V gene sequence: CDR1 MNHNS, CDR2 SASEGT. The CDR3 has 14 residues. CDR3 residues: CASIGTGANEKLFF. The CDR3 bases are TGTGCCAGCATCGGGACAGGGGCTAATGAAAAACTGTTTTTT.

The J gene is TRBJ1-2, the V gene TRBV27; 7 bases line up with TRBD1. CDR3 length: 13 amino acids. V shed 6 bases, J shed 5 bases, and the junction held 6 bases outside the gene matches. CDR1 and CDR2 from the germline V gene are MNHEY and SMNVEV (reference sequence). Here the CDR3 reads CASREGAYYGYTF. Here the CDR3 DNA reads TGTGCCAGCAGGGAGGGGGCCTATTATGGCTACACCTTC.

The chain links TRBV27 to TRBJ2-5, with 9 bases aligning to TRBD2. V gave up 5 bases and J gave up 5 bases; unmatched junction bases: 9. Germline-derived CDR1 and CDR2 are MNHEY and SMNVEV (reference sequence). The CDR3 is made up of 15 amino acids. CDR3 in amino acids: CASSLSSGALETQYF. The CDR3 DNA sequence: TGTGCCAGCAGTCTCTCTAGCGGGGCGTTGGAGACCCAGTACTTC.